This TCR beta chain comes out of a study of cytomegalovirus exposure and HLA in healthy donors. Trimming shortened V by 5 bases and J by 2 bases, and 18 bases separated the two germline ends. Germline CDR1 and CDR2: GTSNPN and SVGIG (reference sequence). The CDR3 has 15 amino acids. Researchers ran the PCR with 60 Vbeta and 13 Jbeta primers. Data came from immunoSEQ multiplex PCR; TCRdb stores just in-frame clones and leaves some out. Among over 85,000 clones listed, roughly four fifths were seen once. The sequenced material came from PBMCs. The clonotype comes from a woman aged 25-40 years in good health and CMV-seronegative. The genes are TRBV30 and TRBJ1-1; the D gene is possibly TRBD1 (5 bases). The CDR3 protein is CAWVVVQGGNTEAFF. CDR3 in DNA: TGTGCCTGGGTTGTGGTCCAGGGAGGAAACACTGAAGCTTTCTTT.